This TCR beta chain stems from a study of shared clonotypes between healthy human individuals. Naive CD8 populations comprised CD45RO-negative cells positively selected for CCR7, excluding terminally differentiated effector memory CD45RA+ cells. V dropped 5 bases and J dropped 6; count of bases not matched to a gene: 15. CDR3 length equals 16 residues. CDR1 and CDR2 (germline): WNHNN, SYGVQD (reference sequence). This clone was counted between two and nine times. Its specificity is not known. Here immunoSEQ multiplex PCR was the method, and the copy in TCRdb shows in-frame clones only, minus some. Counted here are about 680,000 clones, under 95% occurring once; the ten biggest clones make up about 24%. Study results and caveats: Larger richness was generally estimated for naive than memory subsets. In the sorted subsets, rarefaction showed sequencing was incomplete despite large depth. Non-shared clonotypes displayed generation probabilities falling below those of clonotypes present in all four donors. An anticipated effect of sequencing depth on clonotype sharing among donors was recognized.

This sequence joins TRBV10-1 and TRBJ2-7; 8 bases are shared with TRBD1. The sequencing input was naive CD8+ T cells sorted from blood. The sequence came from a young man in good health. The CDR3 region has the DNA TGCGCCAGCAGTAAGGACAGGGACGCGCCTGTGGGCGAGCAGTACTTC. Its protein product is CASSKDRDAPVGEQYF.